The clone carrying this T cell receptor beta chain was picked up a small number of times. Its antigen is still unknown. This entry is derived from a study of T-cell memory formation after mild COVID-19. General observations from the study: Some responding clones appeared in pre-infection memory, suggesting cross-reactive memory joined. Of the contracting clones, CD4+ ones lay mainly in CM and EM, and CD8+ ones in EMRA.

In germline, CDR1 is MNHEY, CDR2 SVGAGI. The V gene lost 6 bases and the J gene lost 0 bases, with 7 bases spanning the gap. The CDR3 contains 13 residues. Researchers used 5'RACE with constant-segment primers to make TCR alpha and TCR beta cDNA libraries that carry sample barcodes and UMIs. TCRdb recomputed calls from the 5' RACE reads with MiXCR, one row per CDR3 protein. This sample has roughly 190,000 distinct CDR3 sequences, with 27% found just once. The rearrangement links TRBV6-5 to TRBJ2-3; D not resolved. Source material: PBMCs or a T cell subset sorted from them (not recorded which). The TCR originated in an adult woman who had mild COVID-19 (a few samples of this study predate the infection). Cell type and time point are not known. The CDR3 DNA reads as TGTGCCAGCAGCCGCGCTAGCACAGATACGCAGTATTTT. It encodes CASSRASTDTQYF.